Presented here are 10 T cell receptor beta chains from one specimen sequenced in a study of blood T cell repertoires in COVID-19. Some clones are missing from TCRdb's copy, which holds only in-frame ones; the method was immunoSEQ multiplex PCR. The data hold approximately 220,000 clones, with around 83% observed a single time. What was sequenced was PBMCs or T cells enriched from blood (not recorded which). These receptors were obtained from a middle-aged woman who had recovered from COVID-19.

The chain combines TRBV6-6 with TRBJ2-3; the match to TRBD2 covers 9 bases. Per germline, CDR1 MNHNY and CDR2 SVGAGI (reference sequence). CDR3 length: 16 residues. V lost 6 bases to trimming and J lost 6 bases; unmatched junction nucleotides: 13. CDR3 bases: TGTGCCAGCAGCGCTGGACTTAGCGGGGGTGATGATACGCAGTATTTT. This sequence encodes CASSAGLSGGDDTQYF.

This clone was seen a handful of times. This chain joins TRBV2 and TRBJ2-2; tentative D call: TRBD1 (6 bases). Germline loops: CDR1 SNHLY, CDR2 FYNNEI. There are 14 residues in the CDR3. V was cut by 6 bases and J by 5 bases, with 13 bases left in between. The DNA of the CDR3 is TGTGCCAGCAGCCGCTCACAGGGTACCGGGGAGCTGTTTTTT. Protein: CASSRSQGTGELFF.

This clone turned up a few times. The chain uses TRBV4-1 and TRBJ2-1, with TRBD2 matching 8 bases. Unmatched junction bases numbered 12, after V lost 0 bases and J lost 8 bases. This CDR3 has 17 residues. Germline V gene lookup returns CDR1 MGHRA and CDR2 YSYEKL. As DNA, the CDR3 is TGCGCCAGCAGCCAAGATCCTCCCAGCGGGAGTTTGGATGAGCAGTTCTTC. It codes for CASSQDPPSGSLDEQFF.

The V call is TRBV11-3, the J call TRBJ2-2; 10 positions agree with TRBD2. The CDR3 is 15 amino acids. Germline V lookup: CDR1 SGHNT, CDR2 YENEEA. Trimming at V came to 5 bases and at J to 6 bases, leaving 6 bases not matched to a gene. The CDR3 protein is CASSLASGSSGELFF. Here the CDR3 DNA reads TGTGCCAGCAGCCTTGCTAGCGGGAGTTCCGGGGAGCTGTTTTTT.

The chain uses TRBV5-6 and TRBJ2-1; 8 bases agree with TRBD2. Germline V gene lookup returns CDR1 SGHDT and CDR2 YYEEEE. With V trimmed by 0 bases and J by 2 bases, 1 base remained unmatched. The CDR3 extends over 15 amino acids. CDR3 region: CASSLVTSAYNEQFF. For the CDR3, the DNA is TGTGCCAGCAGCTTGGTGACTAGCGCCTACAATGAGCAGTTCTTC.

V usage is TRBV27 and J usage is TRBJ2-1; 15 bases line up with TRBD2. The CDR3 runs 16 residues. V lost 4 bases and J lost 4; bases outside the gene matches: 2. CDR1 is MNHEY and CDR2 is SMNVEV in the germline V gene (reference sequence). Written as DNA, the CDR3 is TGTGCCAGCAGTTCTGGGACTAGCGGGAGGTACAATGAGCAGTTCTTC. Amino acids: CASSSGTSGRYNEQFF.

The V and J genes are TRBV20-1 and TRBJ2-7, with TRBD1 as a possible D gene (5 bases). V shed 3 bases and J shed 5 bases, with 14 bases lying between them. The CDR3 contains 13 residues. Germline V gene sequence: CDR1 DFQATT, CDR2 SNEGSKA (reference sequence). CDR3 sequence: CSASVRDKNEQYF. CDR3 bases: TGCAGTGCTAGTGTCAGGGATAAGAACGAGCAGTACTTC.

The V and J genes are TRBV5-6 and TRBJ2-7, with 9 bases that match TRBD1. V trimming: 3 bases; J trimming: 3 bases; junction bases outside the gene matches: 4. The CDR3 is made up of 14 amino acids. Germline V gives CDR1 SGHDT, CDR2 YYEEEE. As DNA, the CDR3 is TGTGCCAGCAGCTGGGGACAGGGTTACTACGAGCAGTACTTC. It encodes CASSWGQGYYEQYF. The entire variable domain, with the rest obtained from reference TRBV5-6 and TRBJ2-7, is as follows: DAGVTQSPTHLIKTRGQQVTLRCSPKSGHDTVSWYQQALGQGPQFIFQYYEEEERQRGNFPDRFSGHQFPNYSSELNVNALLLGDSALYLCASSWGQGYYEQYFGPGTRLTVT.

V usage is TRBV2 and J usage is TRBJ1-6, with D perhaps TRBD1 (6 bases). This CDR3 is built from 15 residues. The V end lost 6 bases, the J end lost 7 bases, and 16 bases lay between the germline ends. Germline lookup yields CDR1 SNHLY and CDR2 FYNNEI. The CDR3 DNA is TGTGCCAGCAGCGCCGAGGGGGAAAGAAATTCACCCCTCCACTTT. As protein: CASSAEGERNSPLHF.

Of note for this clone: This sample also contains other DNA sequences that code for the same CDR3. The CDR3 is CASSLDRETQYF. In nucleotides, the CDR3 is TGCGCCAGCAGCTTGGATCGGGAGACCCAGTACTTC. The chain recombines TRBV5-1 with TRBJ2-5; no clear D. Germline CDR1 reads SGHRS; CDR2 reads YFSETQ. The CDR3 is 12 residues long. The V and J ends lost 0 bases and 5 bases respectively, with 5 bases between them.